Shown below are 19 T cell receptor beta chains from a single sample sequenced in a study of shared clonotypes between healthy human individuals. Clones were read by immunoSEQ multiplex PCR, and TCRdb kept only the in-frame ones, dropping some. The sample records some 2,100,000 clones, 90% to 97% being singletons. Sequenced material: naive CD4+ T cells sorted from blood. Noted subset: CD45RA+ positively selected. These receptors were taken from a man in his late teens or twenties in good health.

The chain joins TRBV5-1 to TRBJ1-5; D is unresolved. The CDR3 runs 16 residues. CDR1 is SGHRS and CDR2 is YFSETQ in the germline V gene. V lost 1 base to trimming and J lost 3 bases, with 14 bases between them. The CDR3 DNA follows: TGCGCCAGCAGCTTGTTGGGGATCGGGTACAATCAGCCCCAGCATTTT. Translation: CASSLLGIGYNQPQHF.

The rearrangement links TRBV5-1 to TRBJ2-2; 7 bases agree with TRBD2. The trim removed 2 bases at V and 3 bases at J, leaving 4 bases unmatched. CDR1 is SGHRS and CDR2 is YFSETQ in the germline V gene. The CDR3 consists of 15 residues. The CDR3 is CASSLPSGDTGELFF. Written as DNA, the CDR3 is TGCGCCAGCAGCTTACCTAGCGGAGACACCGGGGAGCTGTTTTTT.

This chain joins TRBV5-4 and TRBJ1-1, with 8 bases aligning to TRBD1. CDR3 size: 14 residues. The germline gives CDR1 SGHNT, CDR2 YYREEE (reference sequence). V shed 3 bases, J shed 4 bases, and the junction held 5 bases outside the gene matches. CDR3 loop: CASSSLDRVTEAFF. The CDR3 bases are TGTGCCAGCAGCTCCTTGGACAGGGTCACTGAAGCTTTCTTT. Drawing the rest from reference TRBV5-4 and TRBJ1-1, the complete variable domain is ETGVTQSPTHLIKTRGQQVTLRCSSQSGHNTVSWYQQALGQGPQFIFQYYREEENGRGNFPPRFSGLQFPNYSSELNVNALELDDSALYLCASSSLDRVTEAFFGQGTRLTVV.

Details on this clone: Other DNA sequences from this sample encode an identical CDR3 as well. The rearrangement joins TRBV7-9 to TRBJ2-3; D could derive from TRBD1 or TRBD2 (5 bases each). Germline CDR1 is SEHNR and CDR2 is FQNEAQ (reference sequence). V was cut by 0 bases and J by 2 bases, with 6 bases left in between. The CDR3 contains 14 residues. CDR3 coding DNA: TGTGCCAGCAGCTTAGCTGGGACCACAGATACGCAGTATTTT. Translation: CASSLAGTTDTQYF.

The chain couples TRBV5-1 to TRBJ1-4; D is undetermined. Germline lookup yields CDR1 SGHRS and CDR2 YFSETQ. V lost 4 bases and J 0 bases, leaving 16 bases between the germline ends. This CDR3 comprises 17 residues. CDR3 in amino acids: CASSPTPAWSTNEKLFF. CDR3 sequence (DNA): TGCGCCAGCAGCCCAACCCCTGCTTGGTCAACTAATGAAAAACTGTTTTTT.

The genes are TRBV2 and TRBJ2-7; D possibly corresponds to TRBD1 (6 bases). Germline V gene lookup returns CDR1 SNHLY and CDR2 FYNNEI. This CDR3 region has 14 residues. The V end was cut by 5 bases, the J end by 0 bases, with 11 bases between. Here the CDR3 DNA reads TGTGCCAGCAGTAACCGGGACATCTCCTACGAGCAGTACTTC. This gives the protein CASSNRDISYEQYF. Full variable domain (remainder filled in from reference TRBV2 and TRBJ2-7): EPEVTQTPSHQVTQMGQEVILRCVPISNHLYFYWYRQILGQKVEFLVSFYNNEISEKSEIFDDQFSVERPDGSNFTLKIRSTKLEDSAMYFCASSNRDISYEQYFGPGTRLTVT.

With respect to this clone: The same CDR3 is also encoded by other DNA sequences in this sample. The chain carries TRBV29-1 and TRBJ2-7; no clear D. CDR1 is SQVTM and CDR2 is ANQGSEA in the germline V gene. This CDR3 has 11 residues. Trimming took 4 bases from V and 2 from J, leaving 6 bases between them. CDR3 loop: CSVVQAYEQYF. CDR3 coding DNA: TGCAGCGTTGTCCAGGCCTACGAGCAGTACTTC.

The J gene is TRBJ2-3, the V gene TRBV20-1; D gene ambiguous. This CDR3 has 11 residues. Trimming removed 3 bases from V and 4 bases from J, with 5 bases in between. CDR1 is DFQATT, CDR2 SNEGSKA, per germline (reference sequence). CDR3 nucleotides: TGCAGTGCTAGTTGGGCAGATACGCAGTATTTT. It specifies CSASWADTQYF.

The chain has TRBV5-6 and TRBJ2-7; perhaps TRBD1 as D (5 bases). Germline loops: CDR1 SGHDT, CDR2 YYEEEE. CDR3 length: 15 residues. Trimming removed 0 bases from V and 2 bases from J, with 12 bases in between. The CDR3 loop reads CASSLVDSYTYEQYF. Here the CDR3 DNA reads TGTGCCAGCAGCTTGGTTGACAGCTATACCTACGAGCAGTACTTC. The full variable domain, with the rest looked up from reference TRBV5-6 and TRBJ2-7, is DAGVTQSPTHLIKTRGQQVTLRCSPKSGHDTVSWYQQALGQGPQFIFQYYEEEERQRGNFPDRFSGHQFPNYSSELNVNALLLGDSALYLCASSLVDSYTYEQYFGPGTRLTVT.

This clone was seen only once. The chain carries TRBV10-1 and TRBJ2-7, with 7 bases lining up with TRBD1. The V and J ends lost 6 bases and 4 bases, in that order; junction bases with no gene match: 0. Germline lookup yields CDR1 WNHNN and CDR2 SYGVQD (reference sequence). The CDR3 is 11 amino acids. This CDR3 reads CASRDRYEQYF. CDR3 DNA: TGCGCCAGCAGGGACAGGTACGAGCAGTACTTC.

CDR3 loop: CASIRSSYEQYF. The CDR3 bases are TGTGCCAGCATTCGGAGCTCCTACGAGCAGTACTTC. The chain employs TRBV2 and TRBJ2-7; D not resolved. Germline CDR1 reads SNHLY; CDR2 reads FYNNEI. This CDR3 is 12 amino acids long. Trimming left V 7 bases short and J 0 bases short, with 7 bases between.

This clone was observed once. The chain uses TRBV7-2 and TRBJ2-1, with D unclear. The CDR3 runs 12 residues. Germline V CDR1 and CDR2: SGHTA, FQGNSA. The ends were cut back, 1 base at V and 9 bases at J, with 7 bases in the middle. DNA for the CDR3: TGTGCCAGCAGCTTAGAGGGCGTTGAGCAGTTCTTC. This encodes CASSLEGVEQFF.

The V gene is TRBV6-1, the J gene TRBJ1-1, with no clear D. Germline V gene lookup returns CDR1 MNHNS and CDR2 SASEGT. With 5 bases removed from V and 1 base from J, the gap between germline ends came to 8 bases. CDR3 length: 13 amino acids. The CDR3 sequence: CASSREPNTEAFF. The CDR3 nucleotides read TGTGCCAGCAGTAGGGAGCCGAACACTGAAGCTTTCTTT.

The genes are TRBV5-1 and TRBJ2-7, with 7 nucleotides matching TRBD2. Germline V lookup: CDR1 SGHRS, CDR2 YFSETQ. The CDR3 contains 16 residues. Germline trimming cut 4 bases from V and 0 bases from J; bases unmatched to any gene: 10. Here the CDR3 DNA reads TGCGCCAGCAGCCCTTCCCATGGGGACTACTCCTACGAGCAGTACTTC. Amino acid sequence: CASSPSHGDYSYEQYF.

This sequence joins TRBV10-3 and TRBJ2-2; no definite D call. CDR1 and CDR2 (germline): ENHRY, SYGVKD. This CDR3 is 16 amino acids long. The V end lost 0 bases, the J end lost 0 bases, and 8 bases lay between the germline ends. The CDR3 sequence: CAISESFGTNTGELFF. For the CDR3, the DNA is TGTGCCATCAGTGAGTCGTTTGGGACGAACACCGGGGAGCTGTTTTTT.

V gene TRBV30 combines with J gene TRBJ1-2, with D possibly TRBD1 on 5 matching bases. This CDR3 is built from 16 residues. CDR1 and CDR2 from the germline V gene are GTSNPN and SVGIG (reference sequence). Trimming stripped 2 bases from V and 0 bases from J, with 16 bases between. In DNA, the CDR3 is TGTGCCTGGAGTCTCTCGGGGGGAGGGTCTAACTATGGCTACACCTTC. It yields the protein CAWSLSGGGSNYGYTF.

This sequence joins TRBV27 and TRBJ2-5, with D tentatively TRBD1 or TRBD2 (5 bases each). Trimming took 6 bases from V and 7 from J, leaving 18 bases between them. From germline, CDR1 is MNHEY and CDR2 SMNVEV (reference sequence). CDR3 length: 14 amino acids. CDR3 bases: TGTGCCAGCAGACCCGTCGGGGCGGCATCGACCCAGTACTTC. It codes for CASRPVGAASTQYF.

V usage is TRBV5-4 and J usage is TRBJ2-3; 10 nucleotides match TRBD2. Germline values: CDR1 SGHNT, CDR2 YYREEE (reference sequence). This CDR3 comprises 15 residues. The V and J ends lost 2 bases and 6 bases, in that order; junction bases with no gene match: 6. CDR3 sequence: CASSFKAGGPDTQYF. The CDR3 coding sequence is TGTGCCAGCAGCTTTAAAGCGGGAGGGCCGGATACGCAGTATTTT.

A note on this clone: Other DNA sequences within the sample encode an identical CDR3. CDR3 region: CASSFPGTVNTEAFF. The CDR3 DNA follows: TGTGCCAGCAGCTTCCCCGGGACAGTGAACACTGAAGCTTTCTTT. J is TRBJ1-1 and V is TRBV5-6; 7 bases align to TRBD1. With 2 bases clipped from V and 0 bases from J, the junction kept 4 bases outside the gene matches. Looked up from germline, CDR1 is SGHDT and CDR2 is YYEEEE. This CDR3 spans 15 amino acids. Combining the CDR3 with reference TRBV5-6 and TRBJ1-1 gives the whole variable domain DAGVTQSPTHLIKTRGQQVTLRCSPKSGHDTVSWYQQALGQGPQFIFQYYEEEERQRGNFPDRFSGHQFPNYSSELNVNALLLGDSALYLCASSFPGTVNTEAFFGQGTRLTVV.